The 16 T cell receptor beta chains presented below share a single source sample, sequenced in a study of patients and donors after allogeneic stem cell transplantation. TCRdb used MiXCR to reprocess the RT-PCR reads, holding one entry per CDR3 protein. The sample records about 160,000 distinct CDR3 sequences, approximately 37% being singletons. Source material: blood, either unsorted or a sorted T cell fraction (not recorded which). The receptors stem from a human donor who was either an allogeneic HSCT recipient or a stem cell or donor lymphocyte infusion donor (not recorded which). It is not recorded whose cells these are; they may come from a transplant donor.

This clonotype was seen more than once but under ten times. The chain couples TRBV7-3 to TRBJ1-2, with D hard to call. The CDR3 consists of 13 residues. From germline, CDR1 is SGHTA and CDR2 FQGTGA. The germline V and J ends were trimmed by 5 bases and 4 bases, with 11 bases remaining between them. The CDR3 spells CASSHSHGYGYTF. CDR3 bases: TGTGCCAGCAGCCACAGTCACGGCTATGGCTACACCTTC. The variable domain in full, completed from reference TRBV7-3 and TRBJ1-2, reads GAGVSQTPSNKVTEKGKYVELRCDPISGHTALYWYRQSLGQGPEFLIYFQGTGAADDSGLPNDRFFAVRPEGSVSTLKIQRTERGDSAVYLCASSHSHGYGYTFGSGTRLTVV.

This clonotype has a handful of counts. The rearrangement uses TRBV20-1 and TRBJ1-3, with D unresolved. V shed 1 base and J shed 0 bases, with 13 bases lying between them. Germline CDR1 reads DFQATT; CDR2 reads SNEGSKA (reference sequence). The CDR3 contains 16 residues. The CDR3 region has the DNA TGCAGTGCTAGAGGGCCCGGCCAGATCTCTGGAAACACCATATATTTT. It is translated as CSARGPGQISGNTIYF.

The chain employs TRBV12-3 or TRBV12-4 and TRBJ1-6, with D possibly TRBD1 on 6 matching bases. The CDR3 has 14 residues. V was trimmed by 6 bases and J by 10 bases, leaving 16 bases between them. CDR3 residues: CASRPGHQGSPLHF. CDR3 in DNA: TGTGCCAGCAGACCGGGACATCAGGGGTCACCCCTCCACTTT.

This chain links TRBV2 with TRBJ2-5; no definite D call. Germline assignment: CDR1 SNHLY and CDR2 FYNNEI. The germline V and J ends were trimmed by 4 bases and 3 bases, with 9 bases remaining between them. The CDR3 loop spans 13 amino acids. The CDR3 DNA sequence: TGTGCCAGCAGTGCCCCCACTAAAGAGACCCAGTACTTC. The encoded protein is CASSAPTKETQYF.

The chain has TRBV12-3 or TRBV12-4 and TRBJ2-5; D might be TRBD1 (6 bases). V lost 2 bases and J 5 bases, leaving 9 bases between the germline ends. The CDR3 consists of 13 residues. This chain's CDR3 is CASSLSGDETQYF. The CDR3 DNA follows: TGTGCCAGCAGTTTATCAGGGGATGAGACCCAGTACTTC.

The chain is built from TRBV4-3 and TRBJ2-3; D not resolved. Looked up from germline, CDR1 is LGHNA and CDR2 is YSLEER. This CDR3 contains 12 residues. V was trimmed by 0 bases and J by 6 bases, leaving 4 bases between them. The CDR3 reads CASSQDSDTQYF. The CDR3 nucleotides read TGCGCCAGCAGCCAAGACTCCGATACGCAGTATTTT.

This clonotype was counted only a few times. This chain uses TRBV12-3 or TRBV12-4 with TRBJ1-3; D is unclear. V was trimmed by 3 bases and J by 0 bases, leaving 6 bases between them. The CDR3 covers 14 residues. The CDR3 here is CASSLGSSGNTIYF. Written as DNA, the CDR3 is TGTGCCAGCAGTTTGGGGAGCTCTGGAAACACCATATATTTT.

A few counts support this clonotype. V is TRBV20-1 and J is TRBJ2-7; a possible D gene is TRBD2 (5 bases). Germline CDR1 and CDR2: DFQATT and SNEGSKA (reference sequence). V was cut by 5 bases and J by 1 base, with 15 bases left in between. The CDR3 length is 14 residues. This CDR3 is CSAAEDRESYEQYV. In DNA form, the CDR3 reads TGCAGTGCTGCGGAGGATAGGGAATCCTACGAGCAGTACGTC.

This clonotype showed up just a few times. V usage is TRBV7-2 and J usage is TRBJ1-5; D call uncertain. Germline V CDR1 and CDR2: SGHTA, FQGNSA. The V gene lost 0 bases and the J gene lost 9 bases, with 12 bases spanning the gap. The CDR3 contains 14 residues. For the CDR3, the DNA is TGTGCCAGCAGCTTAGCCTCCGGGAACAGGCCCCAGCATTTT. Amino acid sequence: CASSLASGNRPQHF. The full variable domain, its missing parts supplied by reference TRBV7-2 and TRBJ1-5, is GAGVSQSPSNKVTEKGKDVELRCDPISGHTALYWYRQSLGQGLEFLIYFQGNSAPDKSGLPSDRFSAERTGGSVSTLTIQRTQQEDSAVYLCASSLASGNRPQHFGDGTRLSIL.

This CDR3 reads CASSPWTGETQYF. In nucleotides, the CDR3 is TGCGCCAGCAGCCCCTGGACGGGAGAGACCCAGTACTTC. This chain connects TRBV5-1 to TRBJ2-5; D ambiguous. The V and J ends lost 4 bases and 4 bases respectively, with 11 bases between them. Germline V gives CDR1 SGHRS, CDR2 YFSETQ. The CDR3 has 13 residues.

This sequence joins TRBV28 and TRBJ1-2, with TRBD1 matching over 7 bases. Trimming took 6 bases from V and 2 from J; bases not matched to a gene: 18. There are 18 residues in the CDR3. Per the germline V gene, CDR1 is MDHEN and CDR2 is SYDVKM. The CDR3: CASSMGQLGRGQNYGYTF. CDR3 nucleotide sequence: TGTGCCAGCAGCATGGGACAGTTGGGCAGAGGGCAAAACTATGGCTACACCTTC.

A few counts support this clonotype. The chain uses TRBV7-2 and TRBJ2-2, with D possibly being TRBD1 (5 bases). Germline CDR1 and CDR2: SGHTA and FQGNSA. This CDR3 contains 16 residues. V dropped 3 bases and J dropped 1 base, with 12 bases sitting between them. CDR3 sequence: CASSFFGAMNTGELFF. The CDR3 DNA sequence: TGTGCCAGCAGCTTTTTTGGGGCCATGAACACCGGGGAGCTGTTTTTT.

The rearrangement links TRBV7-6 to TRBJ1-1; 7 bases line up with TRBD1. CDR3 length: 15 amino acids. Unmatched junction bases numbered 8, after V lost 4 bases and J lost 3 bases. The germline V gene has CDR1 SGHVS and CDR2 FNYEAQ. The CDR3 is CASSSIQGSHTEAFF. The CDR3 nucleotides read TGTGCCAGCAGCTCAATACAGGGGTCGCACACTGAAGCTTTCTTT. Using reference TRBV7-6 and TRBJ1-1 for the parts outside the CDR3, the full variable domain is GAGVSQSPRYKVTKRGQDVALRCDPISGHVSLYWYRQALGQGPEFLTYFNYEAQQDKSGLPNDRFSAERPEGSISTLTIQRTEQRDSAMYRCASSSIQGSHTEAFFGQGTRLTVV.

This chain links TRBV9 with TRBJ1-2, with 8 positions matching TRBD1. Germline V gene sequence: CDR1 SGDLS, CDR2 YYNGEE. Trimming removed 3 bases from V and 8 bases from J; junction bases left unmatched: 9. The CDR3 is 14 amino acids. The CDR3 region has the DNA TGTGCCAGCAGCGGACTGACAGGGGAGGAAGGCTACACCTTC. Protein sequence: CASSGLTGEEGYTF.

The V gene is TRBV7-2, the J gene TRBJ1-1; unclear D gene. Deletions cut 5 bases from V and 5 bases from J, with 12 bases between. CDR1 is SGHTA, CDR2 FQGNSA, per germline. There are 13 residues in the CDR3. CDR3 residues: CASSPDVWTEAFF. The DNA of the CDR3 is TGTGCCAGCAGCCCCGACGTTTGGACTGAAGCTTTCTTT.

The V call is TRBV24-1, the J call TRBJ1-5; D is unresolved. This CDR3 is built from 11 residues. Trimming cost V 9 bases and J 2 bases, with 4 bases left between them. Germline CDR1 reads KGHDR; CDR2 reads SFDVKD. The CDR3 DNA is TGTGCCACCGGCCGCAATCAGCCCCAGCATTTT. Protein product: CATGRNQPQHF.